The clone carrying this TCR beta chain was seen repeatedly, ten times or more. Its antigen is undetermined. Germline V gene data show CDR1 as LGHNA and CDR2 as YNFKEQ. The CDR3 extends over 16 amino acids. V lost 2 bases and J lost 5, with 16 bases in between. Unique molecular identifiers were added to individual cDNA molecules. TCRdb reanalysed the 5' RACE reads using MiXCR and keeps one entry per CDR3 protein. The sample records about 83,000 distinct CDR3 sequences, approximately 13% being singletons. This record comes from a study of early T cells in non-severe SARS-CoV-2 infection. Overall study context: Unsorted whole-blood RNA was sequenced in bulk, leaving chains unpaired.

Study results and limitations: Private and CD4 specificities were missed by VDJdb matching, skewed to anti-spike CD8.

Source material: whole blood. This chain uses TRBV4-2 with TRBJ1-5; TRBD1 is a possible D gene (6 bases). This TCR was sampled from an adult who was a healthcare worker with PCR-confirmed SARS-CoV-2 infection or an uninfected control (not recorded which). CDR3 nucleotide sequence: TGTGCCAGCAGCCAATTCGCGTACAGGGCGGATCAGCCCCAGCATTTT. It encodes CASSQFAYRADQPQHF.